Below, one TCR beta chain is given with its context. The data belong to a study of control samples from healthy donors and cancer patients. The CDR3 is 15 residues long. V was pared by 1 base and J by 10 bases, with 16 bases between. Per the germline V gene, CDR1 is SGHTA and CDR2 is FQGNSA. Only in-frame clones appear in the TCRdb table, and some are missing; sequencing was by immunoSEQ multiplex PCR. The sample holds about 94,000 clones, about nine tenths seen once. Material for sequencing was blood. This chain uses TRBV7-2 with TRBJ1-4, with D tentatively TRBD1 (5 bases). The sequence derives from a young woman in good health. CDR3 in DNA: TGTGCCAGCAGCTTAGAGGCAGGGCGGGAGGGAAAACTGTTTTTT. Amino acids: CASSLEAGREGKLFF.